A selection of T cell receptor beta chains follows, all from one sample in a study of regulatory T cells in long-lasting Graves disease. From the multiplex PCR reads, TCRdb called clonotypes with MiXCR, one entry per CDR3 protein. The top ten clones hold approximately 12% of a sample with 550,000 to 700,000 distinct CDR3 sequences, 15% to 20% of them seen once. The same data also went into a second study, on T cells in Graves' hyperthyroidism and ophthalmopathy.

The source material was peripheral blood mononuclear cells (PBMCs), sampled at new diagnosis, from a patient treated with antithyroid drugs. These receptors all stem from a man younger than 35 with Graves disease. CDR3s include the opening cysteine and the closing phenylalanine or tryptophan. A D gene is named only where the DNA matches it firmly. Clone size, where shown, is once, few, many, or a class for clones that have expanded.

TRBD2	18	TRBJ2-3	TRBV7-8	.	CASSPGLAGRLGTDTQYF	TGTGCCAGCAGCCCGGGACTAGCGGGTAGATTAGGGACAGATACGCAGTATTTT
.	17	TRBJ2-4	TRBV7-2	few	CASSLIGTGRGKDIQYF	TGTGCCAGCAGCTTAATAGGCACCGGGAGAGGAAAGGACATTCAGTACTTC
.	19	TRBJ2-7	TRBV6-2/TRBV6-3	few	CASSYSNPGTATAGSEQYF	TGTGCCAGCAGTTACTCGAACCCCGGGACAGCGACCGCCGGGAGCGAGCAGTACTTC
TRBD2	14	TRBJ2-1	TRBV5-4	few	CASSLASGSNEQFF	TGTGCCAGCAGCTTAGCTAGCGGAAGCAATGAGCAGTTCTTC
.	13	TRBJ2-2	TRBV2	few	CASRADVTGELFF	TGTGCCAGCAGAGCGGACGTCACCGGGGAGCTGTTTTTT
.	12	TRBJ2-2	TRBV12-3/TRBV12-4	few	CASSFGGGELFF	TGTGCCAGCAGTTTTGGGGGAGGGGAGCTGTTTTTT
.	14	TRBJ1-2	TRBV6-9	few	CASSYGSAPYGYTF	TGTGCCAGCAGTTACGGCTCGGCTCCTTATGGCTACACCTTC
.	17	TRBJ2-6	TRBV7-6	few	CASSAQSGLFGANVLTF	TGTGCCAGCAGCGCCCAATCAGGGCTTTTTGGGGCCAACGTCCTGACTTTC
.	16	TRBJ1-1	TRBV10-3	.	CAISERGGEKATEAFF	TGTGCCATCAGCGAACGGGGGGGGGAGAAGGCCACTGAAGCTTTCTTT
.	14	TRBJ2-4	TRBV18	many	CASSPEQGGSIQYF	TGTGCCAGCTCCCCGGAGCAGGGAGGTTCCATTCAGTACTTC
TRBD1	17	TRBJ2-1	TRBV24-1	many	CATSDPPAHGTGSEQFF	TGTGCCACCAGTGACCCACCGGCTCACGGGACAGGGAGTGAGCAGTTCTTC
.	14	TRBJ1-4	TRBV9	.	CASSVGIGNEKLFF	TGTGCCAGCAGCGTAGGGATCGGTAATGAAAAACTGTTTTTT
.	15	TRBJ2-7	TRBV13	many	CASSAGGLNSYEQYF	TGTGCCAGCAGCGCCGGAGGGCTCAACTCCTACGAGCAGTACTTC
.	13	TRBJ1-1	TRBV20-1	.	CSARQVMNTEAFF	TGCAGTGCAAGACAAGTCATGAACACTGAAGCTTTCTTT
.	11	TRBJ1-2	TRBV24-1	few	CATSGSYGYTF	TGTGCCACCAGTGGGAGCTATGGCTACACCTTC
.	16	TRBJ2-2	TRBV4-2	.	CASSQESSPNTGELFF	TGTGCCAGCAGCCAAGAAAGTAGCCCGAACACCGGGGAGCTGTTTTTT
.	16	TRBJ1-2	TRBV27	few	CASAYSGGAPRYGYTF	TGTGCCAGCGCCTACAGTGGGGGGGCGCCCCGTTATGGCTACACCTTC
TRBD1	13	TRBJ1-6	TRBV20-1	.	CSATRDSNSPLHF	TGCAGTGCTACCAGGGACAGTAATTCACCCCTCCACTTT
.	13	TRBJ1-6	TRBV28	few	CASSSQLIHPLHF	TGTGCCAGCAGTAGTCAGTTAATTCACCCCCTCCACTTT
TRBD1	15	TRBJ2-7	TRBV10-2	many	CATRGWARGSYEQYF	TGCGCCACCCGAGGGTGGGCCAGGGGGTCCTACGAGCAGTACTTC
.	12	TRBJ2-7	TRBV28	many	CAISPSPYEQYF	TGTGCCATCTCTCCCTCTCCCTACGAGCAGTACTTC
.	18	TRBJ1-3	TRBV30	.	CAWSVSFFRQASGNTIYF	TGTGCCTGGAGTGTATCATTTTTCCGACAGGCCTCTGGAAACACCATATATTTT
.	15	TRBJ2-2	TRBV20-1	many	CSARARDGVTGELFF	TGCAGTGCTAGAGCACGGGACGGTGTCACCGGGGAGCTGTTTTTT
.	12	TRBJ2-7	TRBV12-5	many	CASGGHSDEQYF	TGTGCTAGTGGTGGCCATAGCGACGAGCAGTACTTC
TRBD1	12	TRBJ2-7	TRBV3-1	many	CASSQVGQERIF	TGTGCCAGCAGCCAAGTAGGACAGGAAAGGATCTTC
TRBD1	16	TRBJ1-2	TRBV7-9	.	CASSSSSGTGIYGYTF	TGTGCCAGCAGCTCCTCCTCCGGGACAGGGATCTATGGCTACACCTTC
TRBD2	14	TRBJ2-1	TRBV19	.	CASSIAGRASEQFF	TGTGCCAGTAGTATAGCCGGGAGGGCCAGTGAGCAGTTCTTC
TRBD1	16	TRBJ2-1	TRBV5-1	many	CASSWGQGRSYNEQFF	TGCGCCAGCAGCTGGGGACAGGGACGCTCCTACAATGAGCAGTTCTTC
TRBD2	16	TRBJ2-2	TRBV6-5	few	CASSYSGGTPPGELFF	TGTGCCAGCAGTTATAGCGGGGGAACCCCTCCCGGGGAGCTGTTTTTT
.	14	TRBJ2-5	TRBV4-2	few	CASSYGHLQETQYF	TGTGCCAGCAGCTACGGACACCTTCAAGAGACCCAGTACTTC
.	14	TRBJ2-7	TRBV5-1	.	CASRDSQGSNEQYF	TGCGCCAGCAGGGATTCACAAGGGTCCAATGAGCAGTACTTC
.	16	TRBJ1-6	TRBV4-1	.	CASSRGVTAAVGPLHF	TGCGCCAGCAGCCGGGGGGTCACGGCGGCTGTAGGTCCCCTCCACTTT
.	17	TRBJ2-7	TRBV7-9	.	CASSLASGGTLSYEQYF	TGTGCCAGCAGCTTAGCTAGCGGAGGCACCCTTTCCTACGAGCAGTACTTC
.	11	TRBJ2-7	TRBV25-1	.	CASSDNGNWDF	TGTGCCAGCAGTGATAATGGGAACTGGGACTTC
.	13	TRBJ2-1	TRBV19	.	CASSIVIDNEQFF	TGTGCCAGTAGTATAGTCATAGACAATGAGCAGTTCTTC
TRBD1	14	TRBJ1-6	TRBV13	many	CASRWDRTNSPLHF	TGTGCCAGCAGATGGGACAGGACTAATTCACCCCTCCACTTT
.	13	TRBJ1-4	TRBV10-3	.	CAIRPATNEKLFF	TGTGCCATCAGACCAGCAACTAATGAAAAACTGTTTTTT
.	14	TRBJ1-2	TRBV4-3	few	CASSQRGVGYGYTF	TGCGCCAGCAGCCAACGAGGGGTAGGGTATGGCTACACCTTC
TRBD2	17	TRBJ2-1	TRBV20-1	few	CSARDQTSGRMYNEQFF	TGCAGTGCTAGAGATCAGACTAGCGGGAGAATGTACAATGAGCAGTTCTTC
TRBD2	16	TRBJ2-7	TRBV11-2	many	CASSLRLAGDSYEQYF	TGTGCCAGCAGCTTACGGCTAGCGGGTGACTCCTACGAGCAGTACTTC
.	13	TRBJ2-5	TRBV6-1	many	CASSSGYQETQYF	TGTGCCAGCAGTTCAGGGTACCAAGAGACCCAGTACTTC
.	11	TRBJ2-5	TRBV7-2	.	CASSSPRTQYF	TGTGCCAGCAGCTCCCCGCGGACCCAGTACTTC
.	15	TRBJ1-5	TRBV19	few	CASSMVGGNNQPQHF	TGTGCCAGTAGTATGGTAGGGGGAAACAATCAGCCCCAGCATTTT
.	13	TRBJ2-7	TRBV29-1	many	CSVARGNRNEQYF	TGCAGCGTGGCCAGGGGAAATAGGAACGAGCAGTACTTC
.	15	TRBJ1-4	TRBV3-1	.	CASSQDRQITEKLFF	TGTGCCAGCAGCCAAGATAGACAGATCACTGAAAAACTGTTTTTT
.	15	TRBJ2-1	TRBV7-9	.	CVSSPRAGAWNEQFF	TGTGTCAGCAGCCCCCGTGCGGGCGCGTGGAATGAGCAGTTCTTC
.	13	TRBJ2-7	TRBV20-1	.	CSANRDTPYEQYF	TGCAGTGCTAACCGGGACACCCCCTACGAGCAGTACTTC
.	11	TRBJ1-6	TRBV20-1	few	CSAQVGSPLHF	TGCAGTGCACAAGTCGGGTCACCCCTCCACTTT